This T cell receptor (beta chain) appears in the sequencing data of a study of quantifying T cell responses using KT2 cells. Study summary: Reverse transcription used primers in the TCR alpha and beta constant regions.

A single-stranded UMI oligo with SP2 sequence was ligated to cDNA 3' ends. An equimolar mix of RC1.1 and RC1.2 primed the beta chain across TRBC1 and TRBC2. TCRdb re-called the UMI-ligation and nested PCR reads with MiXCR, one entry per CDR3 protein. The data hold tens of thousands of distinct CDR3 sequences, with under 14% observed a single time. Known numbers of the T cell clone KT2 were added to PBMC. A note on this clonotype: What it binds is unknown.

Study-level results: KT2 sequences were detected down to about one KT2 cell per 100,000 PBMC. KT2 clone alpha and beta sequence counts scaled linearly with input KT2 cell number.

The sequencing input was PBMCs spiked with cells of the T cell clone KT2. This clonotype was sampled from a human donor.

CDR3 in amino acids: CASRGDRYNEQFF. In DNA, the CDR3 is TGTGCCAGCAGGGGGGACAGATACAATGAGCAGTTCTTC. The rearrangement links TRBV28 to TRBJ2-1, with 7 bases matching TRBD1. Germline assignment: CDR1 MDHEN and CDR2 SYDVKM. V lost 6 bases, J lost 4 bases, and 3 bases stayed unmatched. The CDR3 has 13 amino acids.